The 10 T cell receptor beta chains in this list originate from one sample, sequenced in a study of molecular identifiers for immune sequencing clone quantification (dated 2018 in TCRdb). Library prep was done by PCR. This sample was sequenced with a NextSeq 500. TCRdb reworked the public reads: Q25 trimming with fastp, MiXCR clone assembly, productive beta chains retained. Rows merge per CDR3 protein into single entries with the most common DNA and genes. The sample includes around 320,000 distinct CDR3 sequences, with roughly 24% observed a single time. Together, the top ten hold 0.65% to 0.75% of the sample. Material for sequencing was naive CD8+ T cells from blood, with Jurkat cell RNA spiked in. The cell subset or site tag for this specimen amounts to: FACS-sorted CD8+CD4-CCR7+CD45RA+ naive T cells. The receptor source for this set is a human donor in good health. Some libraries in this study had Jurkat cell RNA spiked in.

With regard to this clonotype: A read error is possible here, since a much larger clone lies one base away. The genes are TRBV20-1 and TRBJ2-7, with TRBD1 matching over 9 bases. V shed 3 bases, J shed 6 bases, and the junction held 9 bases outside the gene matches. From germline, CDR1 is DFQATT and CDR2 SNEGSKA (reference sequence). CDR3 length: 14 residues. The CDR3 loop is CSARGLGTGSEQYF. The CDR3 DNA sequence: TGCAGTGCTAGGGGCCTAGGGACAGGGAGCGAGCAGTACTTC.

Turning to this clonotype: A read error may explain this, as a much larger clone is one base away. V usage is TRBV12-5 and J usage is TRBJ1-4; TRBD1 is a possible D gene (6 bases). Germline V CDR1 and CDR2: LGHNT, FRNRAP. This CDR3 is 16 amino acids long. CDR3 sequence (DNA): TGTGCTGGTGGTCGGCCGGACAGCCCAACTAATGAAAAACTGTTTTTT. Translated, it gives CAGGRPDSPTNEKLFF.

In its sample, this clonotype was seen many times. This rearrangement joins TRBV27 to TRBJ2-7, with 12 bases lining up with TRBD1. V shed 5 bases and J 4 bases; nucleotides not matched to a gene: 6. Germline V gives CDR1 MNHEY, CDR2 SMNVEV (reference sequence). This CDR3 spans 15 amino acids. In DNA, the CDR3 is TGTGCCAGCAGTCTGGGACAGGGGGCTAGTTACGAGCAGTACTTC. It codes for CASSLGQGASYEQYF.

Comment on this clonotype: This may be a read error: a much more frequent sequence differs by one nucleotide. The gene calls are TRBV29-1 and TRBJ2-3; weak D call: TRBD2 (5 bases). V lost 3 bases and J lost 8, with 15 bases in between. CDR1 and CDR2 (germline): SQVTM, ANQGSEA. This CDR3 contains 13 residues. Written as DNA, the CDR3 is TGCAGCGTTGACGGGGTTTGGGCAGCTACGCAGTATTTT. Its translation is CSVDGVWAATQYF.

This clonotype was seen only a few times. The chain uses TRBV3-1 and TRBJ1-1, with D unclear. The CDR3 is made up of 16 amino acids. The V gene lost 0 bases and the J gene lost 2 bases, with 13 bases spanning the gap. The germline V gene has CDR1 LGHDT and CDR2 YNNKEL (reference sequence). DNA for the CDR3: TGTGCCAGCAGCCAAGATCTCCGGGTTGAAAACACTGAAGCTTTCTTT. It is translated as CASSQDLRVENTEAFF.

The rearrangement links TRBV27 to TRBJ2-3; D gene unclear. Trimming removed 5 bases from V and 3 bases from J, with 9 bases in between. The germline gives CDR1 MNHEY, CDR2 SMNVEV (reference sequence). CDR3 length: 13 residues. CDR3 residues: CASSPSITDTQYF. Here the CDR3 DNA reads TGTGCCAGCAGTCCCTCTATAACAGATACGCAGTATTTT.

V and J are TRBV19 and TRBJ1-2; no firm D call. CDR1 and CDR2 (germline): LNHDA, SQIVND (reference sequence). The CDR3 extends over 16 amino acids. Trimming left V 5 bases short and J 3 bases short, with 19 bases between. Here the CDR3 reads CASSDLDARTYYGYTF. CDR3 in DNA: TGTGCCAGTAGTGATCTGGACGCCCGAACGTACTATGGCTACACCTTC.

With respect to this clonotype: It may be a read error: a sequence one base away is much more abundant. The chain employs TRBV6-5 and TRBJ2-3; possible D gene TRBD2, 5 bases. V was trimmed by 6 bases and J by 6 bases, leaving 10 bases between them. CDR3 length: 12 residues. Germline V gene sequence: CDR1 MNHEY, CDR2 SVGAGI. CDR3 residues: CASSRRGDTQYF. Written as DNA, the CDR3 is TGTGCCAGCAGCCGCAGAGGGGATACGCAGTATTTT.

This clonotype has just a few counts. The rearrangement uses TRBV6-6 and TRBJ1-1, with 9 bases fitting TRBD1. The CDR3 sequence is 14 residues long. The V and J ends lost 2 bases and 4 bases, in that order; junction bases with no gene match: 2. The germline CDR1 and CDR2 sequences are MNHNY and SVGAGI (reference sequence). CDR3: CASSYVTGGTEAFF. The CDR3 DNA sequence: TGTGCCAGCAGTTACGTGACAGGGGGCACTGAAGCTTTCTTT.

Concerning this clonotype itself: As the CDR3 is not closed by the conserved phenylalanine or tryptophan, this likely results from a read error. The chain carries TRBV12-3 or TRBV12-4 and TRBJ1-1; TRBD1 agrees at 8 bases. Trimming at V came to 6 bases and at J to 3 bases, leaving 12 bases not matched to a gene. This CDR3 contains 16 residues. The CDR3 region is CASRLLPGGAHTEAFL. The DNA of the CDR3 is TGTGCCAGCAGACTGCTACCAGGGGGCGCACACACTGAAGCTTTCTTA.